The rows below give T cell receptor beta chains drawn from one sample of a study of technical replicates of blood from several donors. Sequencing was performed with immunoSEQ multiplex PCR; in TCRdb, only in-frame clones are kept and a portion is missing. The table includes about 81,000 clones, more than 80% detected once. The sequencing input was PBMCs. These TCRs come from a human donor in good health. Some clones in this sample may be carry-over from other donors' samples. The CDR3 runs from the conserved cysteine through the conserved F or W. A D gene is named only where the DNA matches it firmly. Clone size is not always given. Where it is, it says once, few, many or a class for expanded clones.

D gene | clone size | J gene | V gene | CDR3 protein | CDR3 DNA
TRBD2 | NA | TRBJ2-7 | TRBV10-3 | CAISRLADSYEQYF | TGTGCCATCAGCCGACTAGCGGACTCCTACGAGCAGTACTTC
NA | NA | TRBJ2-5 | TRBV9 | CASSRRGYPQETQYF | TGTGCCAGCAGCCGGAGGGGCTACCCCCAAGAGACCCAGTACTTC
TRBD1 | NA | TRBJ2-5 | TRBV4-3 | CASSPTGTETQYF | TGCGCCAGCAGCCCGACAGGGACCGAGACCCAGTACTTC
NA | NA | TRBJ2-3 | TRBV30 | CAWSVQKYTDTQYF | TGTGCCTGGAGTGTACAGAAATACACAGATACGCAGTATTTT
NA | once | TRBJ2-7 | TRBV5-1 | CASSLVASSYEQYF | TGCGCCAGCAGCTTGGTCGCCAGCTCCTACGAGCAGTACTTC
TRBD1 | NA | TRBJ2-3 | TRBV19 | CASSIFWDRFTDTQYF | TGTGCCAGTAGTATTTTTTGGGACAGGTTCACAGATACGCAGTATTTT
TRBD1 | NA | TRBJ1-2 | TRBV4-2 | CASSQPGTVYGYTF | TGTGCCAGCAGCCAACCAGGGACAGTCTATGGCTACACCTTC
TRBD1 | NA | TRBJ1-5 | TRBV29-1 | CSVEDSTGGRYSNQPQHF | TGCAGCGTTGAAGATTCCACAGGGGGACGTTATAGCAATCAGCCCCAGCATTTT
TRBD1 | NA | TRBJ1-3 | TRBV10-3 | CAAWDSGNTIYF | TGTGCCGCTTGGGACAGCGGAAACACCATATATTTT
NA | NA | TRBJ2-5 | TRBV6-1 | CASSEQDRPPETQYF | TGTGCCAGCAGTGAACAGGACAGACCCCCAGAGACCCAGTACTTC
NA | NA | TRBJ2-1 | TRBV28 | CASSSRDNYNEQFF | TGTGCCAGCAGTTCCAGGGACAACTACAATGAGCAGTTCTTC
TRBD2 | NA | TRBJ2-1 | TRBV9 | CASNLAGEPNEQFF | TGTGCCAGCAATCTAGCGGGAGAGCCCAATGAGCAGTTCTTC
TRBD1 | once | TRBJ1-2 | TRBV7-2 | CASSYMTRDSYGYTF | TGTGCCAGCAGCTATATGACGCGGGACAGCTATGGCTACACCTTC
NA | NA | TRBJ2-2 | TRBV11-2 | CASSLNTGELFF | TGTGCCAGCAGCCTCAACACCGGGGAGCTGTTTTTT
NA | NA | TRBJ2-7 | TRBV21-1 | CASSKDGTSYYEQYF | TGTGCCAGCAGCAAAGATGGGACTAGCTACTACGAGCAGTACTTC
TRBD2 | NA | TRBJ2-2 | TRBV4-2 | CASSSSGGRTGELFF | TGTGCCAGCAGCTCTAGCGGGGGCAGGACCGGGGAGCTGTTTTTT
NA | few | TRBJ1-2 | TRBV13 | CASTSRTEGGYTF | TGTGCCAGCACCTCCAGGACAGAAGGAGGCTACACCTTC
NA | NA | TRBJ2-3 | TRBV6-1 | CASSEGPGSPDTQYF | TGTGCCAGCAGTGAAGGGCCTGGTAGCCCAGATACGCAGTATTTT
NA | NA | TRBJ2-1 | TRBV7-2 | CASSSAGREQFF | TGTGCCAGCAGCTCGGCGGGCAGGGAGCAGTTCTTC
NA | NA | TRBJ2-2 | TRBV6-4 | CASSADYTGELFF | TGTGCCAGCAGTGCCGACTACACCGGGGAGCTGTTTTTT
TRBD1 | NA | TRBJ2-7 | TRBV7-9 | CASRGQGTYEQYF | TGTGCCAGCAGAGGACAGGGGACCTACGAGCAGTACTTC
TRBD1 | NA | TRBJ1-3 | TRBV6-6 | CASRRQGENTIYF | TGTGCCAGCAGACGACAGGGTGAAAACACCATATATTTT
TRBD1 | NA | TRBJ2-5 | TRBV11-1 | CASSPDRVDETQYF | TGTGCCAGCAGCCCTGACAGGGTGGACGAGACCCAGTACTTC
TRBD1 | few | TRBJ1-6 | TRBV12-5 | CASGPDRPPPLHF | TGTGCTAGTGGGCCGGACAGGCCGCCACCCCTCCACTTT
NA | NA | TRBJ1-5 | TRBV5-8 | CASSVARGALANQPQHF | TGTGCCAGCAGCGTGGCCCGGGGGGCCTTAGCAAATCAGCCCCAGCATTTT
TRBD1 | once | TRBJ1-3 | TRBV4-1 | CASSQDSDRGDTGNTIYF | TGCGCCAGCAGCCAAGACTCGGACAGGGGCGATACTGGAAACACCATATATTTT
TRBD2 | NA | TRBJ2-1 | TRBV7-6 | CAISGTSGGNEQFF | TGTGCCATATCTGGGACTAGCGGGGGGAATGAGCAGTTCTTC
NA | once | TRBJ1-6 | TRBV7-2 | CASSLSGSKNSPLHF | TGTGCCAGCAGCTTATCAGGGTCAAAAAATTCACCCCTCCACTTT
TRBD1 | NA | TRBJ2-7 | TRBV11-2 | CASSLDSGTGGYEQYF | TGTGCCAGCAGCTTAGACTCCGGGACAGGGGGCTACGAGCAGTACTTC
NA | NA | TRBJ2-5 | TRBV11-2 | CASSLGIGVTGRGSETQYF | TGTGCCAGCAGCTTAGGGATAGGGGTGACAGGAAGGGGATCAGAGACCCAGTACTTC
TRBD1 | NA | TRBJ1-2 | TRBV6-1 | CANLDRGPANYGYTF | TGTGCCAACCTCGACAGGGGACCCGCTAACTATGGCTACACCTTC
NA | NA | TRBJ2-7 | TRBV28 | CASSLVATPHEQYF | TGTGCCAGCAGTTTAGTTGCGACACCCCACGAGCAGTACTTC
NA | NA | TRBJ2-7 | TRBV21-1 | CASSTCIRDSRFYEQYF | TGTGCCAGCAGCACCTGCATCCGGGACAGCCGGTTCTACGAGCAGTACTTC
NA | NA | TRBJ2-7 | TRBV13 | CASSFRPGAYEQYF | TGTGCCAGCAGCTTCCGCCCGGGGGCCTACGAGCAGTACTTC
NA | NA | TRBJ1-3 | TRBV5-1 | CASSFGQNGNTIYF | TGCGCCAGCAGCTTTGGACAAAATGGAAACACCATATATTTT
TRBD2 | NA | TRBJ2-1 | TRBV10-3 | CAISAASGGRNEQFF | TGTGCCATCAGTGCCGCTAGCGGGGGCCGGAATGAGCAGTTCTTC
NA | NA | TRBJ1-2 | TRBV9 | CASSSTPNYGYTF | TGTGCCAGCAGCTCCACACCGAACTATGGCTACACCTTC
NA | NA | TRBJ2-1 | TRBV10-3 | CAISETGSSYNEQFF | TGTGCCATCAGTGAGACAGGGAGCTCCTACAATGAGCAGTTCTTC
NA | few | TRBJ2-7 | TRBV4-2 | CASSQDTGHRESSEQYF | TGTGCCAGCAGCCAAGATACGGGACACCGGGAAAGTAGCGAGCAGTACTTC
NA | NA | TRBJ2-5 | TRBV2 | CASMAGTSYQETQYF | TGTGCCAGCATGGCCGGGACTTCATACCAAGAGACCCAGTACTTC
NA | NA | TRBJ2-3 | TRBV30 | CAWSHTESTQYF | TGTGCCTGGAGCCACACCGAAAGTACGCAGTATTTT
NA | few | TRBJ1-2 | TRBV5-6 | CASSLTTGLGYGYTF | TGTGCCAGCAGCCTGACGACAGGTCTCGGCTATGGCTACACCTTC
NA | NA | TRBJ1-2 | TRBV7-8 | CASSSRGYSNYGYTF | TGTGCCAGCAGCTCAAGGGGGTATTCTAACTATGGCTACACCTTC
NA | few | TRBJ1-2 | TRBV30 | CAWSVRVGYTF | TGTGCCTGGAGCGTGCGGGTTGGCTACACCTTC
TRBD1 | few | TRBJ2-5 | TRBV5-1 | CAGSTGGGETQYF | TGCGCCGGGTCGACAGGGGGTGGGGAGACCCAGTACTTC
TRBD2 | once | TRBJ2-3 | TRBV6-5 | CASSYIGGSTDTQYF | TGTGCCAGCAGTTATATCGGGGGGAGCACAGATACGCAGTATTTT
NA | NA | TRBJ2-2 | TRBV6-5 | CASSYSWDSNTGELFF | TGTGCCAGCAGTTACTCGTGGGACTCTAACACCGGGGAGCTGTTTTTT
NA | NA | TRBJ2-2 | TRBV5-1 | CASSRQGSGNTGELFF | TGCGCCAGCAGCCGTCAGGGTTCGGGTAACACCGGGGAGCTGTTTTTT
TRBD2 | NA | TRBJ2-3 | TRBV4-1 | CASSQILRGTSVSLRDTQYF | TGCGCCAGCAGCCAAATCCTACGGGGGACTAGCGTTTCTTTACGGGATACGCAGTATTTT
NA | NA | TRBJ2-5 | TRBV30 | CAWSSADYTKETQYF | TGTGCCTGGTCCTCGGCGGACTACACGAAAGAGACCCAGTACTTC
TRBD1 | once | TRBJ2-7 | TRBV6-1 | CASREGQGIAYEQYF | TGTGCCAGCAGGGAGGGACAGGGTATAGCCTACGAGCAGTACTTC
NA | NA | TRBJ1-2 | TRBV9 | CASSSWGVYGYTF | TGTGCCAGCAGCTCCTGGGGGGTATATGGCTACACCTTC
NA | NA | TRBJ2-3 | TRBV7-3 | CASSLLGGPGDTQYF | TGTGCCAGCAGCTTATTGGGGGGGCCTGGAGATACGCAGTATTTT
NA | NA | TRBJ2-1 | TRBV2 | CASSVNYNEQFF | TGTGCCAGCAGTGTAAACTACAATGAGCAGTTCTTC